What follows is one TCR beta chain and its context. Its antigen is unidentified. The sample comes from a study of vaccination and CD4 T cells after COVID-19. Losses at the gene ends were 5 bases for V and 5 bases for J; bases not matched to a gene: 12. CDR3 length: 15 residues. Germline V gives CDR1 DFQATT, CDR2 SNEGSKA (reference sequence). The Oncomine TCR Beta short-read assay sequenced DNA from cultured CD4+ T cells. CD4+ T cells were cultured, and genomic DNA was extracted from them. TCRdb processed the PCR reads anew with MiXCR; each CDR3 protein has one entry. The data hold fewer than 10,000 distinct CDR3 sequences, with around 33% observed a single time. Treatment reported: approximately 11-day PBMC culture with coronavirus spike peptide pools or control peptides (ViraFEST assay). Gathered ahead of the COVID-19 pandemic (2011-2018) were the CD4+ T cells of the unexposed donor. Every well contained two million PBMCs, which were grown with about 10 IU/ml IL-2 and approximately 9.4 ug/ml peptide pools. Cultures got half-medium changes with IL-2 on days 3 and 7.

The sequenced material came from CD4+ T cells from blood, cultured in vitro. The chain recombines TRBV20-1 with TRBJ1-5, with 7 bases identical to TRBD1. The TCR originated in a human donor in good health. The CDR3 DNA is TGCAGTGCTTCACCCCTCCTCCAGGGGGATCAGCCCCAGCATTTT. The encoded protein is CSASPLLQGDQPQHF.